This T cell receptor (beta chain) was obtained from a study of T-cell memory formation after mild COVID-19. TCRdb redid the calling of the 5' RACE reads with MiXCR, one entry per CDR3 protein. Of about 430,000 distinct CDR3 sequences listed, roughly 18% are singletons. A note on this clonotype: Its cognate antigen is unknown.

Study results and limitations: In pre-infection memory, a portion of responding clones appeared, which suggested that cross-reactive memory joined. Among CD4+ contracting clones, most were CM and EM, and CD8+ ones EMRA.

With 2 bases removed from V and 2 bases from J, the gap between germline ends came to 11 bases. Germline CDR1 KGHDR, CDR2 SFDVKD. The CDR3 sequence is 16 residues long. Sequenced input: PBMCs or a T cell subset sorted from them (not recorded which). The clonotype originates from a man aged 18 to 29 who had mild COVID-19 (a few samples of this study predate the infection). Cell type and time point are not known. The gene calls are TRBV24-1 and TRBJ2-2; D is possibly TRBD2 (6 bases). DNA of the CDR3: TGTGCCACCAGTGATTCCCGGGGGATAAACACCGGGGAGCTGTTTTTT. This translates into CATSDSRGINTGELFF.